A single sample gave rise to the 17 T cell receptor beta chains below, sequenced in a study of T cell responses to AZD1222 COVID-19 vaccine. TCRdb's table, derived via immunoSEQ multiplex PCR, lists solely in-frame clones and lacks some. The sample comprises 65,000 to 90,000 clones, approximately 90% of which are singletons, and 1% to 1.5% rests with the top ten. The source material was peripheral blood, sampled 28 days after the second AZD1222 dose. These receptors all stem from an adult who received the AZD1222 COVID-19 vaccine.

The CDR3 region is CASSFMVQGYEQYF. The CDR3 bases are TGTGCCAGCAGCTTTATGGTACAGGGCTACGAGCAGTACTTC. The rearrangement uses TRBV7-2 and TRBJ2-7, with a tentative D call TRBD1 (6 bases). Germline V gives CDR1 SGHTA, CDR2 FQGNSA. There are 14 residues in the CDR3. The V end was cut by 3 bases, the J end by 3 bases, with 12 bases between.

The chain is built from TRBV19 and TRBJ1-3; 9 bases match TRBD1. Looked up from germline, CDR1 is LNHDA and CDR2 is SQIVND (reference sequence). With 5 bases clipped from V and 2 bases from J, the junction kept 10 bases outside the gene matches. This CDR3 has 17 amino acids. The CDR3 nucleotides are TGTGCCAGTAGTCAACGGCCACAGGGGGCGACTGGAAACACCATATATTTT. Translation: CASSQRPQGATGNTIYF.

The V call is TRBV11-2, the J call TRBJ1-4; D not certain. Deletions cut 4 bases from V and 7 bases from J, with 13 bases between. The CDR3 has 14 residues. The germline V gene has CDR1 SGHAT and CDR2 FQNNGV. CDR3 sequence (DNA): TGTGCCAGCAGCTCTCTACCTTGGGGTGAAAAACTGTTTTTT. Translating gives CASSSLPWGEKLFF.

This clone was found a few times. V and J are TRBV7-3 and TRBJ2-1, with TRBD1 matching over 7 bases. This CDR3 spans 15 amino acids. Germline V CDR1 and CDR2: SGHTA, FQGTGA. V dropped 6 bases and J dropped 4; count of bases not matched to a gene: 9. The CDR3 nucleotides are TGTGCCAGCAGAAAATCCGGGACAGCATACAATGAGCAGTTCTTC. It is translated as CASRKSGTAYNEQFF.

The CDR3 nucleotides are TGTGCCAGCAGTTACCCACGGACAGGGTCCGGGGAGCTGTTTTTT. This translates into CASSYPRTGSGELFF. The chain has TRBV6-5 and TRBJ2-2; 8 bases are shared with TRBD1. The CDR3 is made up of 15 amino acids. V dropped 2 bases and J dropped 6; count of bases not matched to a gene: 5. Germline loops: CDR1 MNHEY, CDR2 SVGAGI.

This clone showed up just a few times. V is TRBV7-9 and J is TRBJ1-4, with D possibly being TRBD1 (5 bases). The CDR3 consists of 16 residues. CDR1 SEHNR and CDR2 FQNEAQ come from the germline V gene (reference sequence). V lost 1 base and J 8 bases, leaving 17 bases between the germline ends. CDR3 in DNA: TGTGCCAGCAGCTTAGAAGCGCCAGGGTTTCGGGAAAAACTGTTTTTT. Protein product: CASSLEAPGFREKLFF.

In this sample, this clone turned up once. The CDR3 reads CASSSRGETGGYTF. The CDR3 nucleotides are TGTGCCAGCAGTTCCAGGGGGGAGACGGGTGGCTACACCTTC. V and J are TRBV6-6 and TRBJ1-2, with 7 bases lining up with TRBD1. The germline V gene has CDR1 MNHNY and CDR2 SVGAGI (reference sequence). With 4 bases clipped from V and 7 bases from J, the junction kept 9 bases outside the gene matches. The CDR3 extends over 14 amino acids.

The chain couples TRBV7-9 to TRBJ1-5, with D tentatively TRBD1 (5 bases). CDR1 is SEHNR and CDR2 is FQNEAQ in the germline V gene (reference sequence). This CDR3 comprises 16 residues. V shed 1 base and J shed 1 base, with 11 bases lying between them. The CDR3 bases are TGTGCCAGCAGCTTAGGGCAGGGTGCCAGCAATCAGCCCCAGCATTTT. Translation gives CASSLGQGASNQPQHF.

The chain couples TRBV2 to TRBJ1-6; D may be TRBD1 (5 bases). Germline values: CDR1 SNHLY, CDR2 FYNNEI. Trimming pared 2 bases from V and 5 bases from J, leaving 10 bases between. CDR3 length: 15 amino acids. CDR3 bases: TGTGCCAGCAGTGAAATTTGGGGGGATAATTCACCCCTCCACTTT. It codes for CASSEIWGDNSPLHF. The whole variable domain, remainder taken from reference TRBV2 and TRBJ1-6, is EPEVTQTPSHQVTQMGQEVILRCVPISNHLYFYWYRQILGQKVEFLVSFYNNEISEKSEIFDDQFSVERPDGSNFTLKIRSTKLEDSAMYFCASSEIWGDNSPLHFGNGTRLTVT.

The CDR3 nucleotides read TGTGCCAGCAGTTCCACCGGGACGGATCGCTATGGCTACACCTTC. Translation gives CASSSTGTDRYGYTF. This chain joins TRBV27 and TRBJ1-2; a possible D gene is TRBD1 (5 bases). Germline CDR1 is MNHEY and CDR2 is SMNVEV (reference sequence). This CDR3 contains 15 residues. V gave up 4 bases and J gave up 4 bases, with 16 bases separating them.

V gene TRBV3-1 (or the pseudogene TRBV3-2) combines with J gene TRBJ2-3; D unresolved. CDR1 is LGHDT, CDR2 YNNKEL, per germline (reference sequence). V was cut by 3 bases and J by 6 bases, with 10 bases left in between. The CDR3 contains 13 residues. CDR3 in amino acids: CASSHANVDTQYF. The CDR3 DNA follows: TGTGCCAGCAGCCATGCCAACGTCGATACGCAGTATTTT.

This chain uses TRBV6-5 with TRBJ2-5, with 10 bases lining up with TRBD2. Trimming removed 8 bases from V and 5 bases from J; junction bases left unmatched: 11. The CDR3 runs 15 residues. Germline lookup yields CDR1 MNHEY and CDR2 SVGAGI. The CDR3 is CASSAGGLGGETQYF. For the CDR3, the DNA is TGTGCCAGCTCAGCGGGAGGGCTCGGAGGGGAGACCCAGTACTTC.

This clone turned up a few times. The CDR3 loop reads CSVDAGSYTF. The CDR3 DNA reads TGCAGCGTAGACGCAGGGAGCTACACCTTC. The chain employs TRBV29-1 and TRBJ1-2; the D gene is possibly TRBD1 (5 bases). Germline V CDR1 and CDR2: SQVTM, ANQGSEA. This CDR3 has 10 residues. Trimming took off 6 bases at V and 9 bases at J, with 11 bases between the two ends.

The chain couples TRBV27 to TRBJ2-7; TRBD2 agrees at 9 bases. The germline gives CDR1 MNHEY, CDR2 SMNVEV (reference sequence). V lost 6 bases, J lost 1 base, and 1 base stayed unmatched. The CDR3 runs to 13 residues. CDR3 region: CASRTSGSYEQYF. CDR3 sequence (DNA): TGTGCCAGCAGGACTAGCGGTTCCTACGAGCAGTACTTC.

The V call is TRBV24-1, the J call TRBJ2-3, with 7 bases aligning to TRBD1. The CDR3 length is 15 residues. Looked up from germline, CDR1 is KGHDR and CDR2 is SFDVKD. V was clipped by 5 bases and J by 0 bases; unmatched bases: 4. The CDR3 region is CATSARGGSTDTQYF. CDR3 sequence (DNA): TGTGCCACCAGTGCTAGAGGGGGCAGCACAGATACGCAGTATTTT.

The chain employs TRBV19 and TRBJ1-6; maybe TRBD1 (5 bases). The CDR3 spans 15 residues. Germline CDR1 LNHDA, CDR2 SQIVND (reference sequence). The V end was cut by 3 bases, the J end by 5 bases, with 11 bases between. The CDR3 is CASSILTEDNSPLHF. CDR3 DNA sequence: TGTGCCAGTAGTATCTTGACAGAGGATAATTCACCCCTCCACTTT.

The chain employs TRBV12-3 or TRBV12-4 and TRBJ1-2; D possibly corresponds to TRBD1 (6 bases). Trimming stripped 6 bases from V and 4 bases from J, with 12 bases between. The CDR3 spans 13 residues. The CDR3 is CASSLGQLYGYTF. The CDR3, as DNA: TGTGCCAGCAGCCTTGGACAGCTCTATGGCTACACCTTC.